The present entry profiles one T cell receptor (beta chain) with its context. Its matching antigen is unknown. Broader study findings: The larger-cohort validation was restricted to a single TCR beta V-J rearrangement rather than whole repertoires. In terms of TCR gene usage, tumor memory CD4+ T cells clustered together with blood and lymph node memory CD4+ cells, as well as with lymph node naive CD4+ cells.

Purified naive CD4+ T cells were depleted of CD25+ Tregs. Semi-nested PCR with Nested Universal Primer A followed constant-region reverse priming of full-length variable regions. TCRdb redid the calling of the 5' RACE reads with MiXCR, one entry per CDR3 protein. The sample contains some 30,000 distinct CDR3 sequences, approximately 25% of which appear only once. Germline trimming cut 4 bases from V and 8 bases from J; bases unmatched to any gene: 4. The CDR3 has 14 amino acids. Germline lookup yields CDR1 MRHNA and CDR2 SNTAGT. Sequencing was carried out using naive CD4+ T cells sorted from a lymph node. As for subset: naive CD4+ T cells, CD4+CD45RA+CD25-. The chain has TRBV6-4 and TRBJ2-1; 11 bases line up with TRBD2. The sequence was obtained from a female donor with breast cancer. In DNA, the CDR3 is TGTGCCAGCAGTGGGACTAGCGGGTCGGATGAGCAGTTCTTC. Translating it yields CASSGTSGSDEQFF.